This T cell receptor (beta chain) appears in the sequencing data of a study of blood T cell repertoires in COVID-19. The repertoire was sequenced with immunoSEQ multiplex PCR; TCRdb's copy has only in-frame clones and lacks some. Seen here are around 120,000 clones, 75% to 90% observed once, and the top ten hold around 2.3%. After removal of 3 bases from V and 6 bases from J, the junction contained 8 bases not matched to a gene. CDR1 is SNHLY and CDR2 is FYNNEI in the germline V gene. The length of the CDR3 is 15 residues. Input material: PBMCs or T cells enriched from blood (not recorded which). The rearrangement links TRBV2 to TRBJ2-3; 8 bases map to TRBD2. The sequence was obtained from a woman aged 45-59 years who had recovered from COVID-19. CDR3: CASSDDGLASDTQYF. CDR3 nucleotides: TGTGCCAGCAGTGATGACGGACTAGCCTCGGATACGCAGTATTTT.